What follows is one T cell receptor beta chain and its context. It has no known antigen specificity. No base-level quality is on record; no much larger clone is a single base apart. The protocol used for the library was the immunoSEQ multiplex PCR assay. T cell repertoires were profiled by deep sequencing of rearranged TCR beta loci, alongside multiparametric flow cytometry. TCRdb holds this immuneACCESS table with in-frame rearrangements only. Some clones are missing; in checked studies, unresolved V genes explain under half, and the rest has no known cause. Present in this sample are 35,000 to 40,000 clones, around 85% of which were seen just once. Around 2.7% of the sample lies in the top ten. This specimen comes from a study of lymphopenia after photon versus proton radiotherapy (dated by TCRdb to the late 2010s). Broadly, across the study: Photon and proton radiation therapy were compared by the study for their immunological effects in patients with gastrointestinal tumors who developed high-grade lymphopenia. The 20 patients in the cohort had gastrointestinal tumors, were treated with either photon or proton therapy, and subsequently developed lymphopenia. The study aimed to characterize how the two radiation modalities differ in their impact on the immune system. Paper-wide results and their limitations: After the lymphocyte count nadir, photon-treated repertoires showed oligoclonal expansion, especially of CD8+ Temra cells, which drove the drop in diversity. Across the cohort, a larger post-nadir drop in TCR diversity was inversely correlated with overall survival time among patients who died. During treatment, patients who received proton therapy stayed relatively stable, whereas patients who received photon therapy lost naive T cells and TCR diversity and gained effector/memory populations. The survival association was assessed only in patients who died, and better survival with proton therapy was presented by the authors as a possibility rather than a demonstrated result.

From its cysteine to its phenylalanine, the CDR3 spans 15 amino acids. The read is trimmed to its CDR3 DNA, 45 bases read in frame from base 1. V lost 3 bases and J lost 1 base, and the count of bases not matched to a germline gene is 3. CDR1 and CDR2 (SGHTA, FQGNSA) derive from the germline V gene. Sequencing was performed on peripheral blood, taken from a patient treated with photon-based radiotherapy. The sequence is built from TRBV7-2 and TRBJ1-5; TRBD1 aligns with 7 central bases. The source is a man aged 45-65 years with gastric cancer. The bases are TGTGCCAGCAGCTTGTACAGGGGAAGCAATCAGCCCCAGCATTTT. Its protein product is CASSLYRGSNQPQHF.